This entry concerns a single T cell receptor beta chain. What it binds is unknown. The authors divided CD4+ cells into CD45RA+ naive and CD45RA-negative memory subsets. The data belong to a study of shared clonotypes between healthy human individuals. Study overall: Ranging from 18 to 49 in age, donors were two women and a few men. Study-wide findings and caveats: The naive CD4 repertoires of several donors were compared, and about 5% of clonotypes were shared.

Profiling relied on immunoSEQ multiplex PCR, and the TCRdb table lists in-frame clones only, not all of them. The data hold some 1.5 million clones, with 95% to 99% observed a single time. J was trimmed by 6 bases and V by 10 bases; bases with no gene match: 11. Germline loops: CDR1 MDHEN, CDR2 SYDVKM. The CDR3 has 14 amino acids. The genes are TRBV28 and TRBJ2-7; 11 bases are a match to TRBD1. The sequence came from a man aged 30 to 39 in good health. The specimen was naive CD4+ T cells sorted from blood. Sample subset: CD45RA+ positively selected. CDR3 sequence: CAIISGTGGAEQYF. The CDR3 DNA sequence: TGTGCCATCATATCCGGGACAGGGGGTGCCGAGCAGTACTTC.